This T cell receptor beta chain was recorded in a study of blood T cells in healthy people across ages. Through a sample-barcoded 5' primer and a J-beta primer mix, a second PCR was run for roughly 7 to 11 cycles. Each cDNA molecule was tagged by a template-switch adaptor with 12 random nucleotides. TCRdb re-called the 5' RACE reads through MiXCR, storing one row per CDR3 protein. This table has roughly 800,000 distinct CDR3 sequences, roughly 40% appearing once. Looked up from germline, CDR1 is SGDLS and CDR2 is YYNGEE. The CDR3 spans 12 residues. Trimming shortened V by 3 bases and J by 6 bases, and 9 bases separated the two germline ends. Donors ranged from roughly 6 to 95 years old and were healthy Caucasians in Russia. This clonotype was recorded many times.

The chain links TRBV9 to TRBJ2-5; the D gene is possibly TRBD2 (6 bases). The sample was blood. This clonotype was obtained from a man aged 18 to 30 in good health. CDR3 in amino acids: CASSAGGKTQYF. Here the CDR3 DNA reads TGTGCCAGCAGCGCCGGGGGAAAGACCCAGTACTTC.